A selection of T cell receptor beta chains follows, all from one sample in a study of cytomegalovirus exposure and HLA in healthy donors. Method: immunoSEQ multiplex PCR; TCRdb's copy keeps in-frame clones and lacks some. Among under 200,000 clones listed, just under 80% were seen once. The specimen sequenced was PBMCs. All receptors derive from a man younger than 45 in good health and CMV-seronegative. CDR3s include the opening cysteine and the closing phenylalanine or tryptophan. Each record gives: D gene, V gene, J gene, clone size, CDR3 protein, CDR3 DNA. D genes are given only for firm matches. The size field is filled for only some rows; it gives once, few, many or a size class.

d_gene: -; v_gene: TRBV6-6; j_gene: TRBJ1-5; abundance: -; CDR3aa: CASSPDSTLNQPQHF; CDR3nt: TGTGCCAGCAGCCCGGACAGTACCCTCAATCAGCCCCAGCATTTT
d_gene: -; v_gene: TRBV11-3; j_gene: TRBJ2-7; abundance: -; CDR3aa: CASSPGGGIAYEQYF; CDR3nt: TGTGCCAGCAGCCCCGGGGGTGGAATCGCTTACGAGCAGTACTTC
d_gene: TRBD1; v_gene: TRBV5-6; j_gene: TRBJ2-6; abundance: -; CDR3aa: CASSSVRDRLSGANVLTF; CDR3nt: TGTGCCAGCAGCTCAGTTCGGGACAGGCTCTCTGGGGCCAACGTCCTGACTTTC
d_gene: TRBD2; v_gene: TRBV5-1; j_gene: TRBJ2-5; abundance: once; CDR3aa: CASSLTSGAPSQETQYF; CDR3nt: TGCGCCAGCAGCTTGACTAGCGGGGCCCCCTCCCAAGAGACCCAGTACTTC
d_gene: TRBD2; v_gene: TRBV7-3; j_gene: TRBJ2-5; abundance: -; CDR3aa: CASSLPGTSGGARETQYF; CDR3nt: TGTGCCAGCAGCTTACCCGGGACTAGCGGGGGGGCGAGAGAGACCCAGTACTTC
d_gene: TRBD1; v_gene: TRBV5-1; j_gene: TRBJ2-7; abundance: -; CDR3aa: CASSLDRGYEQYF; CDR3nt: TGCGCCAGCAGCTTGGACAGGGGCTACGAGCAGTACTTC
d_gene: -; v_gene: TRBV28; j_gene: TRBJ1-5; abundance: -; CDR3aa: CASRIQSARANQPQHF; CDR3nt: TGTGCCAGCAGGATACAGTCGGCTCGAGCTAATCAGCCCCAGCATTTT
d_gene: -; v_gene: TRBV9; j_gene: TRBJ2-1; abundance: -; CDR3aa: CASSVSGAYYNEQFF; CDR3nt: TGTGCCAGCAGCGTGTCGGGAGCCTACTACAATGAGCAGTTCTTC
d_gene: TRBD1; v_gene: TRBV28; j_gene: TRBJ2-7; abundance: -; CDR3aa: CASSSPRTGLEQYF; CDR3nt: TGTGCCAGCAGTTCCCCCAGGACAGGGCTCGAGCAGTACTTC
d_gene: -; v_gene: TRBV21-1; j_gene: TRBJ1-1; abundance: -; CDR3aa: CASSKARTGEAFF; CDR3nt: TGTGCCAGCAGCAAAGCGCGAACGGGGGAAGCTTTCTTT